Listed here is a single T cell receptor (beta chain). CDR3 size: 16 residues. Germline V gene data show CDR1 as SNHLY and CDR2 as FYNNEI. After removal of 7 bases from V and 2 bases from J, the junction contained 10 bases not matched to a gene. This sample is part of a study of blood T cell repertoires in COVID-19. Overall study context: The origin of the acute and convalescent COVID-19 samples was the United States, Italy and Spain.

Method: immunoSEQ multiplex PCR; TCRdb's copy keeps in-frame clones and lacks some. The data hold about 60,000 clones, with 76% observed a single time. This clonotype was sampled from a woman older than 75 with acute or convalescent COVID-19. The source material was peripheral blood. The chain has TRBV2 and TRBJ2-5, with TRBD1 matching over 10 bases. The DNA for the CDR3 is TGTGCCAGCAAGCGGAGCCGGGACAGGGGTCAAGAGACCCAGTACTTC. It specifies CASKRSRDRGQETQYF.